A few counts support the clone carrying this T cell receptor (beta chain). CDR3 length equals 13 residues. Germline V gene data show CDR1 as DFQATT and CDR2 as SNEGSKA (reference sequence). Trimming removed 3 bases from V and 5 bases from J, with 13 bases in between. This record belongs to a study of T-cell reconstitution after alpha-beta-depleted transplantation in children. The library targeted TCRbeta and was prepared with unique molecular identifiers. MiXCR, applied by TCRdb to the PCR reads, yields one record per CDR3 protein. The table has over 200,000 distinct CDR3 sequences, roughly a tenth seen once.

The sequences come from PBMCs from the stem cell graft donor, collected from the stem cell graft. The clonotype was recovered from a human donor who donated a stem cell graft to a child with acute lymphoblastic leukemia. V and J are TRBV20-1 and TRBJ1-2; possibly TRBD1 for D (6 bases). Here the CDR3 reads CSASYRAEYGYTF. DNA for the CDR3: TGCAGTGCTAGTTACAGGGCAGAATATGGCTACACCTTC.